These T cell receptor beta chains were read from a single sample in a study of shared clonotypes between healthy human individuals. Profiled with immunoSEQ multiplex PCR; TCRdb holds only in-frame clones, not every one. The repertoire consists of 2 million or so clones, with about 94% occurring once and the leading ten covering 1.1%. Sequencing was carried out using naive CD8+ T cells sorted from blood. The receptor source for this set is a young man in good health. Both conserved end residues are part of each CDR3. Each record gives: J gene, V gene, clone size, D gene, CDR3 DNA, CDR3 protein. A D gene is named only where the DNA matches it firmly. The size entry is marked missing in some rows and otherwise reads once, few, many or a size class.

>TRBJ2-2|TRBV28|.|.
TGTGCCAGCAGTTTTAGCTGGGAGCTGTTTTTT
CASSFSWELFF
>TRBJ2-1|TRBV4-1|.|TRBD2
TGCGCCAGCAGCCAAAGCCCGGGACTAGCGGGAGTGGATGAGCAGTTCTTC
CASSQSPGLAGVDEQFF
>TRBJ2-5|TRBV2|.|TRBD2
TGTGCCAGCAGCGGACTAGCGCTCGACCAAGAGACCCAGTACTTC
CASSGLALDQETQYF
>TRBJ1-2|TRBV7-8|.|.
TGTGCCAGCAGCTTAGTTCCGGGAACAGGCGGTGGCTACACCTTC
CASSLVPGTGGGYTF
>TRBJ2-5|TRBV7-9|.|.
TGTGCCAGCAGTGCAGGGGGAGGAGAGACCCAGTACTTC
CASSAGGGETQYF
>TRBJ1-5|TRBV18|.|TRBD1
TGTGCCAGCTCACCACCCTACAGGGGGGATCAGCCCCAGCATTTT
CASSPPYRGDQPQHF
>TRBJ2-5|TRBV4-3|.|.
TGCGCCAGCAGCCTCCTGCAGGGAGAAGAGACCCAGTACTTC
CASSLLQGEETQYF
>TRBJ1-4|TRBV19|once|.
TGTGCCAGTAGTTCCGGGAGTGCGGAAAAACTGTTTTTT
CASSSGSAEKLFF
>TRBJ2-3|TRBV16|.|TRBD1
TGTGCCAGCAGCCAAACCCTCCGGACAGGCTCCACAGATACGCAGTATTTT
CASSQTLRTGSTDTQYF
>TRBJ2-5|TRBV7-9|once|TRBD2
TGTGCCAGCAGCGGCCCCCGGACAGCGGGAGAGGAGACCCAGTACTTC
CASSGPRTAGEETQYF
>TRBJ1-2|TRBV10-3|.|TRBD1
TGTGCCATCAGTGAGTTCCCGGGGACAGGACCATATGGCTACACCTTC
CAISEFPGTGPYGYTF
>TRBJ1-5|TRBV6-6|.|.
TGTGCCAGCGAGGAAGGGGTATGGAATCAGCCCCAGCATTTT
CASEEGVWNQPQHF
>TRBJ1-4|TRBV28|.|.
TGTGCCAGCAGTTTCTGGGGGGCAACTAATGAAAAACTGTTTTTT
CASSFWGATNEKLFF
>TRBJ1-3|TRBV29-1|.|.
TGCAGCGTTGAAAGCGGAAACACCATATATTTT
CSVESGNTIYF
>TRBJ2-5|TRBV6-5|.|TRBD2
TGTGCCAGCAGCCCGACTAGCGGGATACAAGAGACCCAGTACTTC
CASSPTSGIQETQYF
>TRBJ1-2|TRBV7-6|.|.
TGTGCCAGCAGCTCGGACCAGTTAGCTAACTATGGCTACACCTTC
CASSSDQLANYGYTF
>TRBJ2-7|TRBV30|.|.
TGTGCCTGGAGCGTAATTCGTACAGGGTTAGAGCAGTACTTC
CAWSVIRTGLEQYF
>TRBJ2-1|TRBV19|.|.
TGTGCCAGTAGTATGGGTGGGGGCACAAACTCCTACAATGAGCAGTTCTTC
CASSMGGGTNSYNEQFF
>TRBJ1-6|TRBV27|.|.
TGTGCCAGCAGACCGCCCGCCCGGGGTGATTCACCCCTCCACTTT
CASRPPARGDSPLHF
>TRBJ2-5|TRBV6-1|.|TRBD1
TGTGCCAGCAGTGAAATTTTGGGACAGACCCAAGAGACCCAGTACTTC
CASSEILGQTQETQYF
>TRBJ1-1|TRBV13|.|.
TGTGCCAGCAGCCCGCGGACGGGAGGGTACACTGAAGCTTTCTTT
CASSPRTGGYTEAFF
>TRBJ1-2|TRBV7-3|.|.
TGTGCCAGCAGCTCAGGGTATGGCTACACCTTC
CASSSGYGYTF
>TRBJ1-1|TRBV9|once|.
TGTGCCAGCAGCGTAGTAGAGTCCCCAGGGGCGCGGGACACTGAAGCTTTCTTT
CASSVVESPGARDTEAFF
>TRBJ2-1|TRBV6-1|.|.
TGTGCCAGCAGTGATGTCCCCTACAATGAGCAGTTCTTC
CASSDVPYNEQFF
>TRBJ1-1|TRBV7-9|.|.
TGTGCCAGCAGCTGGGGACATCTGAACACTGAAGCTTTCTTT
CASSWGHLNTEAFF
>TRBJ2-3|TRBV2|.|TRBD2
TGTGCCAGCAGTGATCCTTCACGGGGGACTAGCGGGGCCCCCACTAGGACAGATACGCAGTATTTT
CASSDPSRGTSGAPTRTDTQYF
>TRBJ1-6|TRBV6-5|once|TRBD1
TGTGCCAGCAGTTACAGGACAGGGGATTCACCCCTCCACTTT
CASSYRTGDSPLHF
>TRBJ2-7|TRBV5-4|.|TRBD1
TGTGCCAGCAGCTTGGGGCAGGGGGACTACGAGCAGTACTTC
CASSLGQGDYEQYF
>TRBJ1-6|TRBV7-2|.|.
TGTGCCAGCAGCTTATCCGATTCACCCCTCCACTTT
CASSLSDSPLHF
>TRBJ1-3|TRBV7-8|.|.
TGTGCCAGCAGCTTAGACGAGGGAATGGGAAACACCATATATTTT
CASSLDEGMGNTIYF
>TRBJ2-3|TRBV5-1|.|.
TGCGCCAGCAGCTTGGCAGGGCCCCCTAGCACAGATACGCAGTATTTT
CASSLAGPPSTDTQYF
>TRBJ2-2|TRBV29-1|.|.
TGCAGCGTTGAAGGGACTCAAAACACCGGGGAGCTGTTTTTT
CSVEGTQNTGELFF
>TRBJ1-2|TRBV7-9|.|.
TGTGCCAGCAGCTTGGGGGGAGCGGACGGCTACACCTTC
CASSLGGADGYTF
>TRBJ1-2|TRBV7-9|once|.
TGTGCCAGCAGCTATGGCGAGGACTTGACGGTTAACTATGGCTACACCTTC
CASSYGEDLTVNYGYTF
>TRBJ2-5|TRBV7-6|.|TRBD1
TGTGCCAGCAGCTTGAGACCGGGACAGGGAGGAGAGACCCAGTACTTC
CASSLRPGQGGETQYF
>TRBJ1-6|TRBV27|.|TRBD1
TGTGCCAGCAGTACAAACAGGGGCCCCTATAATTCACCCCTCCACTTT
CASSTNRGPYNSPLHF
>TRBJ2-7|TRBV29-1|.|.
TGCAGCGTTGGAGACAGTTACTACGAGCAGTACTTC
CSVGDSYYEQYF
>TRBJ2-7|TRBV4-2|.|TRBD2
TGTGCCAGCAGCCTGGATAGCGGGGGAGGGGAGCAGTACTTC
CASSLDSGGGEQYF
>TRBJ2-7|TRBV4-1|once|.
TGCGCCAGCAGCCCGGGCTGGGACTACGAGCAGTACTTC
CASSPGWDYEQYF
>TRBJ2-1|TRBV5-4|.|.
TGTGCCAGCAGCTGGGTTGTGGATGAGCAGTTCTTC
CASSWVVDEQFF
>TRBJ2-7|TRBV11-1|.|.
TGTGCCAGCAGCCCCAAGGGGGTGGACGAGCAGTACTTC
CASSPKGVDEQYF
>TRBJ2-2|TRBV7-9|.|TRBD2
TGTGCCAGCAGCCCACCTAGCGGGGGACCTCCCACCGGGGAGCTGTTTTTT
CASSPPSGGPPTGELFF
>TRBJ1-5|TRBV29-1|once|.
TGCAGCGGGACCGGGTCGCCTAGAATGGATGGCAATCAGCCCCAGCATTTT
CSGTGSPRMDGNQPQHF
>TRBJ2-7|TRBV19|.|.
TGTGCCAGTAGTATAGATCGGGCAAGCTACGAGCAGTACTTC
CASSIDRASYEQYF
>TRBJ1-1|TRBV5-4|.|.
TGTGCCAGCAGCTTGGAGACAGGAAGTGACACTGAAGCTTTCTTT
CASSLETGSDTEAFF
>TRBJ2-7|TRBV10-2|.|.
TGCGCCAGCACTGATAGTGGGTTCATCTACGAGCAGTACTTC
CASTDSGFIYEQYF
>TRBJ1-2|TRBV19|.|TRBD1
TGTGCCAGTAGTCTCCGGGACAGGGATGATTCTAACTATGGCTACACCTTC
CASSLRDRDDSNYGYTF
>TRBJ1-1|TRBV19|.|.
TGTGCCAGTAAGACAGGAAACACTGAAGCTTTCTTT
CASKTGNTEAFF
>TRBJ2-1|TRBV5-6|.|.
TGTGCCAGCAGCTTGGAGGGGGAAGCCGAGCAGTTCTTC
CASSLEGEAEQFF
>TRBJ2-7|TRBV4-3|.|.
TGCGCCAGCAGCCAAGACCTGGGATGGGACGAGCAGTACTTC
CASSQDLGWDEQYF
>TRBJ1-5|TRBV9|.|TRBD1
TGTGCCAGCAGCCCCCGGGACAGGGGGCCCCCATCGGCCCAGCATTTT
CASSPRDRGPPSAQHF
>TRBJ1-5|TRBV6-4|once|TRBD1
TGTGCCAGCAGTGACTCACCGGGACAGGGCAATCAGCCCCAGCATTTT
CASSDSPGQGNQPQHF
>TRBJ2-7|TRBV13|.|TRBD2
TGTGCCAGCAGCTCCGGGACTAGCGGTAAATTCTACGAGCAGTACTTC
CASSSGTSGKFYEQYF